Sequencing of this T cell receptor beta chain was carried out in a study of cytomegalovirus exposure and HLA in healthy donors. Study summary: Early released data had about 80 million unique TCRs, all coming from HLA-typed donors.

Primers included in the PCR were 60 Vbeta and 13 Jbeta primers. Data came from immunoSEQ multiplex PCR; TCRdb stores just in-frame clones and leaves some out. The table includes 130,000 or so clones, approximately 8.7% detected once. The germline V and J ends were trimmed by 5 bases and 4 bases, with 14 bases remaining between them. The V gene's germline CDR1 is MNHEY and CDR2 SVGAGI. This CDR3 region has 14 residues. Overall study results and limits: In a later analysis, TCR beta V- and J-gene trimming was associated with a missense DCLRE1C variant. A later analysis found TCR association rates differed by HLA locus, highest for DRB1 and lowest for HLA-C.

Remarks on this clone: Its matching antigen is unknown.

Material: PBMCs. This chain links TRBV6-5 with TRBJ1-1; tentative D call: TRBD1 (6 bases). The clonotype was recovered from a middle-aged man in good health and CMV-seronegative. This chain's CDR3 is CASSVTGPGTEAFF. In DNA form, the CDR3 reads TGTGCCAGCAGTGTAACAGGGCCCGGCACTGAAGCTTTCTTT.